Listed here are 8 T cell receptor beta chains from one sample, sequenced in a study of T-cell memory formation after mild COVID-19 (dated by TCRdb to 2020 to 2023). Libraries were built with 5' RACE. The instrument given in TCRdb is Illumina NovaSeq 6000. TCRdb reworked the public reads: Q25 trimming with fastp, MiXCR clone assembly, productive beta chains retained. When rows share a CDR3 protein, they turn into one entry using the most common DNA and genes. The sample table holds hundreds of thousands of distinct CDR3 sequences, of which roughly 21% were seen once. Together, the top ten hold around 8.4% of the sample. The sequenced material came from PBMCs or a T cell subset sorted from them (not recorded which). Receptors were obtained from an adult woman who had mild COVID-19 (a few samples of this study predate the infection). The sample titles of this study are shuffled in the database, so cell type and time point are left out; the donor was told from shared clones.

This rearrangement joins TRBV5-1 to TRBJ2-2; TRBD1 aligns across 8 bases. The V gene end was trimmed by 0 bases and the J gene end by 3 bases; junction bases not matched to a gene: 1. The germline CDR1 and CDR2 sequences are SGHRS and YFSETQ. The CDR3 covers 15 residues. CDR3 residues: CASSLADRDTGELFF. CDR3 nucleotides: TGCGCCAGCAGCTTGGCGGACAGGGACACCGGGGAGCTGTTTTTT.

The V and J genes are TRBV10-3 and TRBJ2-1, with TRBD2 matching 13 bases. CDR3 size: 20 residues. J gave up 0 bases and V 5 bases, and 13 bases lay outside the gene matches. Germline V gene lookup returns CDR1 ENHRY and CDR2 SYGVKD. CDR3 coding DNA: TGTGCCATCAGTAGAGATAATTTACTAGCGGGAGGGCCCTCCTACAATGAGCAGTTCTTC. Its translation: CAISRDNLLAGGPSYNEQFF.

This clonotype was counted a few times. The chain couples TRBV7-6 to TRBJ1-1; D is unresolved. V shed 5 bases and J shed 0 bases, with 7 bases lying between them. Germline CDR1 and CDR2: SGHVS and FNYEAQ. The CDR3 spans 13 residues. The chain's CDR3 is CASSNILNTEAFF. In DNA form, the CDR3 reads TGTGCCAGCAGCAACATACTGAACACTGAAGCTTTCTTT.

In this sample, this clonotype turned up a few times. J is TRBJ2-2 and V is TRBV5-1; TRBD2 agrees at 9 bases. V was pared by 0 bases and J by 8 bases, with 8 bases of the junction left unmatched. There are 16 residues in the CDR3. The germline CDR1 and CDR2 sequences are SGHRS and YFSETQ. The DNA of the CDR3 is TGCGCCAGCAGCTTGGACCCAGCGGGAGGCTCGGGGGAGCTGTTTTTT. Translating it yields CASSLDPAGGSGELFF. The full variable domain, its missing parts supplied by reference TRBV5-1 and TRBJ2-2, is KAGVTQTPRYLIKTRGQQVTLSCSPISGHRSVSWYQQTPGQGLQFLFEYFSETQRNKGNFPGRFSGRQFSNSRSEMNVSTLELGDSALYLCASSLDPAGGSGELFFGEGSRLTVL.

The V call is TRBV25-1, the J call TRBJ2-7, with TRBD1 matching 11 bases. Germline V gene sequence: CDR1 MGHDK, CDR2 SYGVNS. The CDR3 is 16 amino acids. With V trimmed by 1 base and J by 2 bases, 4 bases remained unmatched. The CDR3 sequence is CASSESEGQGAYEQYF. The CDR3 bases are TGTGCCAGCAGTGAATCTGAGGGACAGGGGGCCTACGAGCAGTACTTC.

The table lists this clonotype with a few counts. V usage is TRBV5-6 and J usage is TRBJ1-5; 10 bases map to TRBD1. From germline, CDR1 is SGHDT and CDR2 YYEEEE. The V gene end was trimmed by 5 bases and the J gene end by 1 base; junction bases not matched to a gene: 15. The length of the CDR3 is 19 residues. The CDR3: CASSAADRLDRGSNQPQHF. The CDR3 DNA reads as TGTGCCAGCAGTGCAGCCGACCGGCTGGACAGGGGGAGCAATCAGCCCCAGCATTTT.

V is TRBV7-8 and J is TRBJ2-3, with TRBD2 identical over 12 bases. CDR3 length equals 17 residues. CDR1 is SGHVS, CDR2 FQNEAQ, per germline. J lost 0 bases, V lost 5 bases, and 6 bases had no gene match. CDR3 in amino acids: CASSPRTSGVSTDTQYF. CDR3 bases: TGTGCCAGCAGCCCGCGGACTAGCGGGGTTAGCACAGATACGCAGTATTTT.

The chain carries TRBV9 and TRBJ2-3; 7 bases agree with TRBD2. Germline CDR1 reads SGDLS; CDR2 reads YYNGEE. The CDR3 is 16 amino acids. The ends lost 0 bases at V and 3 bases at J; junction bases unmatched: 7. CDR3 loop: CASSVGVAGPTDTQYF. The CDR3 DNA is TGTGCCAGCAGCGTAGGGGTAGCGGGCCCTACAGATACGCAGTATTTT.